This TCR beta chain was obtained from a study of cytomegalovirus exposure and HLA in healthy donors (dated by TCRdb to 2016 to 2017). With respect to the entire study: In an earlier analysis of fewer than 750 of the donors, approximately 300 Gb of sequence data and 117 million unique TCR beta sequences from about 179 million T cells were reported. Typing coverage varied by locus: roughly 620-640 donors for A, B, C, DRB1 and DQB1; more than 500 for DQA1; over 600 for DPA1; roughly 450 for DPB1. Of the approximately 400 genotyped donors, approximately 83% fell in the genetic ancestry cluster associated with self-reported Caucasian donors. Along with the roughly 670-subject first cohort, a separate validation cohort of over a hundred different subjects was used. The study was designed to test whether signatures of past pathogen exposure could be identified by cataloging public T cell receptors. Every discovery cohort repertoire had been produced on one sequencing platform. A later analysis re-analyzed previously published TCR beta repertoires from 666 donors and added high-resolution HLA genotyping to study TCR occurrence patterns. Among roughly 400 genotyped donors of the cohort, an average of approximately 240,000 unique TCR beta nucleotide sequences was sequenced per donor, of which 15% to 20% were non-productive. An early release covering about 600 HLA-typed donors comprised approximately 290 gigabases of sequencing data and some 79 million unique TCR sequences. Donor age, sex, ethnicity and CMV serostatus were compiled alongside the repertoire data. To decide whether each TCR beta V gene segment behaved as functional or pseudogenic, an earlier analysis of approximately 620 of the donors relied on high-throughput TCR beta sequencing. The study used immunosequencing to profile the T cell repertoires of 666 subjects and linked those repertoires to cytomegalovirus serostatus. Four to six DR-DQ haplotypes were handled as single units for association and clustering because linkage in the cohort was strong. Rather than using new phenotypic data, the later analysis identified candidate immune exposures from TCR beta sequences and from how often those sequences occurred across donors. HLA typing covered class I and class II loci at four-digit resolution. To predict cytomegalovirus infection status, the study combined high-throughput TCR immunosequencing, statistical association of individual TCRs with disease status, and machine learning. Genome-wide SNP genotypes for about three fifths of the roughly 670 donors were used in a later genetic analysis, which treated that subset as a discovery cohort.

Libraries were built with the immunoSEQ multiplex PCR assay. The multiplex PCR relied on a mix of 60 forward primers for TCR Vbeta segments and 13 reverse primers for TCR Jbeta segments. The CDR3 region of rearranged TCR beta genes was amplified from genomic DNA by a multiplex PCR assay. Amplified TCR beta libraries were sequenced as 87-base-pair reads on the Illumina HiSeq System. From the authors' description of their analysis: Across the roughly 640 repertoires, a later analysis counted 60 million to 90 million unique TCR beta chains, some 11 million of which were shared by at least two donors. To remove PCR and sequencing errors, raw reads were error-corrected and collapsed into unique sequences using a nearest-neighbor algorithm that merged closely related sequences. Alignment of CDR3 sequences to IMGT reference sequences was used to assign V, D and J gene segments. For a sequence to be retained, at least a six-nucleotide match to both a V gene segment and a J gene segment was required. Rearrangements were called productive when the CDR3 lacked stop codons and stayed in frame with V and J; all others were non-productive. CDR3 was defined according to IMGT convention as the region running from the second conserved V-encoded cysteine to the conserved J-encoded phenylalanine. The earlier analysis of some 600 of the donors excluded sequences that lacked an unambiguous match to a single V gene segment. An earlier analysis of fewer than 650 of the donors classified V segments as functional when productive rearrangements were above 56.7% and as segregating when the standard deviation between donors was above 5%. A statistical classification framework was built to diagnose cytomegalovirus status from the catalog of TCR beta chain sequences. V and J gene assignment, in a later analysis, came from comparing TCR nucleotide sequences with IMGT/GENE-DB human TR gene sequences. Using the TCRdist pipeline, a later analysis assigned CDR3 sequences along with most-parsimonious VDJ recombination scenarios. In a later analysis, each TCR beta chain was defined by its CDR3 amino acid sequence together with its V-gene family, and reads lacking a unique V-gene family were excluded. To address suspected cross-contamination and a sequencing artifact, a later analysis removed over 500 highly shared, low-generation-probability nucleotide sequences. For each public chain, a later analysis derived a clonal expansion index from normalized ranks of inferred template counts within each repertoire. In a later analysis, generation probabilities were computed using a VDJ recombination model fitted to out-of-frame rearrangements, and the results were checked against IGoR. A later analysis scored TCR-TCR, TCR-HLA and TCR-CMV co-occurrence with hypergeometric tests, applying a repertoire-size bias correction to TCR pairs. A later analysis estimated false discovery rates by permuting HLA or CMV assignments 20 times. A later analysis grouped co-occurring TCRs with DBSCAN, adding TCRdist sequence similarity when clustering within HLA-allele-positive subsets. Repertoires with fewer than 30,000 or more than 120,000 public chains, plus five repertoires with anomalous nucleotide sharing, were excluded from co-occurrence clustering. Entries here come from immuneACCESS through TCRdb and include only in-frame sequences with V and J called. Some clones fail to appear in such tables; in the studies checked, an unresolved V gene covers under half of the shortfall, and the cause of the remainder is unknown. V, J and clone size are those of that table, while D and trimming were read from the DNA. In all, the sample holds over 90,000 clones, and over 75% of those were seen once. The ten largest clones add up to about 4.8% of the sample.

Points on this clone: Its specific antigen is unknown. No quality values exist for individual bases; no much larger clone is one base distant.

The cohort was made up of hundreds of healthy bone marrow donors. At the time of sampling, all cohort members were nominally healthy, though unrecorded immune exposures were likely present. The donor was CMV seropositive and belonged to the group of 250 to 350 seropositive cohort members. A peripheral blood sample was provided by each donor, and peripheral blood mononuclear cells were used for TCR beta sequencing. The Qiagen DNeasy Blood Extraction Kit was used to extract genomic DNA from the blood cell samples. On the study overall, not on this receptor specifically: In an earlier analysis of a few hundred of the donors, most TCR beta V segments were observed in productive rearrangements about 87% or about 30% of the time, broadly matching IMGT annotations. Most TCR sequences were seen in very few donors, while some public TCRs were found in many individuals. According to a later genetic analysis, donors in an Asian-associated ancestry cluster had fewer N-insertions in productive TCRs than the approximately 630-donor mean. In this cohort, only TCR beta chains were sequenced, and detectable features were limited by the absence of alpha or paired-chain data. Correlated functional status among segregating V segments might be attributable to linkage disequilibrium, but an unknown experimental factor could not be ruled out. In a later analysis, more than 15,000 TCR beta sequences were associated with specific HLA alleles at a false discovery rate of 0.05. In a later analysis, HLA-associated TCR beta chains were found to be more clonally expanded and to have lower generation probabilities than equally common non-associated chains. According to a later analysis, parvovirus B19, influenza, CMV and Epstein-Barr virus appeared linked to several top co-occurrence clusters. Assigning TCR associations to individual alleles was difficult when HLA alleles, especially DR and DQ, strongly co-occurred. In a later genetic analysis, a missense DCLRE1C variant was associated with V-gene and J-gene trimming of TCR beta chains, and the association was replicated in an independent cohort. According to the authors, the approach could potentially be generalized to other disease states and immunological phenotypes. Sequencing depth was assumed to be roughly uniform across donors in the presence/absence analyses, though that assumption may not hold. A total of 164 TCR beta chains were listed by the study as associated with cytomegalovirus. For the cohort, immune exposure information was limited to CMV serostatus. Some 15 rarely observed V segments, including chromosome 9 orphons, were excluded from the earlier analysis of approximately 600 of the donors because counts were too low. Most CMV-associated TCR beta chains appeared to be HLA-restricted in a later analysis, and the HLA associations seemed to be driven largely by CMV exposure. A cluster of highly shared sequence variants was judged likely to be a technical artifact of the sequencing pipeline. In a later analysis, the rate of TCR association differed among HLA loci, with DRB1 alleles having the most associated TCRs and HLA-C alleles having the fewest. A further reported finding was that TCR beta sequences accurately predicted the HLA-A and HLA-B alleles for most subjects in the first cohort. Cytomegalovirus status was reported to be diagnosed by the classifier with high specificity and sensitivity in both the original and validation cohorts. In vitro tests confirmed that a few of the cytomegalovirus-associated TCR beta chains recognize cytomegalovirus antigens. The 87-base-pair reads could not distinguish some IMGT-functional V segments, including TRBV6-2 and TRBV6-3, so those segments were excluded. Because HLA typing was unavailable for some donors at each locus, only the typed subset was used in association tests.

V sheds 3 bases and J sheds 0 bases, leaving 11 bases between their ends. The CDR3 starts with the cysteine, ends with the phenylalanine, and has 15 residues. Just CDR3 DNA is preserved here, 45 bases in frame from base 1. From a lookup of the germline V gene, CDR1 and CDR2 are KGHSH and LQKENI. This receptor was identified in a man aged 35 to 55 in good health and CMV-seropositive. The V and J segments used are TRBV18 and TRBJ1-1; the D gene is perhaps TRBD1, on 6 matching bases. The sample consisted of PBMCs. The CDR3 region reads CASSPIRDMNTEAFF. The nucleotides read TGTGCCAGCTCACCGATTCGGGACATGAACACTGAAGCTTTCTTT.